This T cell receptor beta chain was documented in a study of T cells after somatic rescue of genetic block (dated by TCRdb to 2020 to 2022). About the study as a whole: What the study looked at was long-term robustness, specifically in a T-cell system that came about through somatic rescue of a genetic block in T-cell development.

The library was obtained by the immunoSEQ multiplex PCR assay. This is the immuneACCESS table as TCRdb keeps it, with only in-frame sequences that have V and J called. A part of the clones is gone; compared with another copy, unresolved V genes explain less than half, and the rest is unexplained. The table for this sample lists approximately 14,000 clones; roughly three quarters of them were counted only once. The top ten constitute about 26% of the sample. V is reduced by 8 bases and J by 2 bases, leaving a spacing of 9 bases between them. Taken from cysteine to phenylalanine, the CDR3 has 12 residues. The DNA shown is the 36-base CDR3, in frame from base 1. CDR1 MDHEN and CDR2 SYDVKM were looked up in the germline V gene. Of note for this clone: Its recognized antigen is unknown. Base qualities were left out, and no much larger clone turns up one base away.

Here the chain combines TRBV28 and TRBJ1-2, with the D gene too uncertain to name. The sequenced material came from peripheral blood mononuclear cells (PBMCs). The origin of this receptor is a man younger than 35. The bases are TGTGCCAGCGGAGATTCCAACTATGGCTACACCTTC. It specifies CASGDSNYGYTF.